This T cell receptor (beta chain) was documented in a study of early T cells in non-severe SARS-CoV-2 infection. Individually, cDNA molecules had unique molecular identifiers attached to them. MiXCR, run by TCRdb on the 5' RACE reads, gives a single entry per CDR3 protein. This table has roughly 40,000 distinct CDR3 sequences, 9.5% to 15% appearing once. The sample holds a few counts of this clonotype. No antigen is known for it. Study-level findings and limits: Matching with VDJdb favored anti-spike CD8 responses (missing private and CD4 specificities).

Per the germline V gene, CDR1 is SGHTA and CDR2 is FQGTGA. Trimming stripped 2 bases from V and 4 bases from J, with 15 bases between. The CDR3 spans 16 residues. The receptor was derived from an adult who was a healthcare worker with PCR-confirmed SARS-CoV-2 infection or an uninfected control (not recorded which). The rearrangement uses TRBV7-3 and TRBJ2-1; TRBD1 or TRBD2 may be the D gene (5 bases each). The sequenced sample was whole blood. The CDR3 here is CASSLEGRGSYNEQFF. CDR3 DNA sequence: TGTGCCAGCAGCTTAGAGGGACGGGGCTCTTACAATGAGCAGTTCTTC.